These 23 T cell receptor beta chains came from one sample sequenced in a study of shared clonotypes between healthy human individuals. The method was immunoSEQ multiplex PCR; TCRdb's version includes in-frame clones alone and lacks a portion of them. This sample has some 2,100,000 clones, with nearly 97% found just once. The sample taken for sequencing was naive CD4+ T cells sorted from blood. Regarding subset: CD45RA+ positively selected. The origin of the receptors is a man younger than 35 in good health.

The chain is built from TRBV7-3 and TRBJ1-1; D is ambiguous. The length of the CDR3 is 13 residues. The germline V gene has CDR1 SGHTA and CDR2 FQGTGA. V was trimmed by 3 bases and J by 1 base, leaving 6 bases between them. The CDR3 reads CASSFGRNTEAFF. In DNA form, the CDR3 reads TGTGCCAGCAGCTTCGGTAGGAACACTGAAGCTTTCTTT.

This clone was seen just once. The J gene is TRBJ1-4, the V gene TRBV10-3; D gene unclear. Germline CDR1 ENHRY, CDR2 SYGVKD. Trimming took 3 bases from V and 9 from J, leaving 8 bases between them. The CDR3 covers 12 residues. DNA of the CDR3: TGTGCCATCAGTGACCCCATGCAAAAACTGTTTTTT. Its translation is CAISDPMQKLFF.

The chain recombines TRBV10-3 with TRBJ1-2; a weak D match, TRBD1 (5 bases). The CDR3 is 12 residues long. Trimming stripped 9 bases from V and 4 bases from J, with 12 bases between. Germline V gene lookup returns CDR1 ENHRY and CDR2 SYGVKD. CDR3 region: CAIGDRAYGYTF. In DNA form, the CDR3 reads TGTGCCATAGGGGATAGAGCCTATGGCTACACCTTC.

In this sample, this clone turned up a few times. Within the sample, other DNA sequences also encode this same CDR3. This chain links TRBV6-5 with TRBJ1-6; TRBD1 aligns across 9 bases. The germline gives CDR1 MNHEY, CDR2 SVGAGI. Germline trimming cut 5 bases from V and 5 bases from J; bases unmatched to any gene: 1. This CDR3 is built from 14 residues. This chain's CDR3 is CASSRTGDNSPLHF. Written as DNA, the CDR3 is TGTGCCAGCAGTCGGACAGGGGATAATTCACCCCTCCACTTT.

A note on this clone: The sample carries other DNA sequences with the same CDR3. This sequence joins TRBV7-2 and TRBJ1-1; D is unresolved. CDR1 is SGHTA, CDR2 FQGNSA, per germline. This CDR3 has 15 amino acids. V lost 1 base and J 0 bases, leaving 9 bases between the germline ends. CDR3 nucleotides: TGTGCCAGCAGCTTAGTAACTGGGGTGAACACTGAAGCTTTCTTT. Residues: CASSLVTGVNTEAFF. The variable domain in full, with the rest retrieved from reference TRBV7-2 and TRBJ1-1, is GAGVSQSPSNKVTEKGKDVELRCDPISGHTALYWYRQSLGQGLEFLIYFQGNSAPDKSGLPSDRFSAERTGGSVSTLTIQRTQQEDSAVYLCASSLVTGVNTEAFFGQGTRLTVV.

This chain uses TRBV5-1 with TRBJ2-1; the D is unclear. Germline V gene data show CDR1 as SGHRS and CDR2 as YFSETQ. The CDR3 runs 14 residues. V was shortened by 1 base and J by 5 bases, with 10 bases between the two germline ends. The CDR3 nucleotides are TGCGCCAGCAGCTTGAGCCCATCCGACAATGAGCAGTTCTTC. Amino acid sequence: CASSLSPSDNEQFF.

The CDR3 DNA reads as TGTGCCATCAGTGAGTCCCGCTCTTACTATGGCTACACCTTC. It codes for CAISESRSYYGYTF. This chain joins TRBV10-3 and TRBJ1-2; unclear D gene. Between the trimmed V and J ends, which lost 0 bases and 3 bases, there was a span of 8 bases. The CDR3 has 14 amino acids. Germline assignment: CDR1 ENHRY and CDR2 SYGVKD.

V is TRBV6-5 and J is TRBJ1-6; D unresolved. The CDR3 contains 16 residues. Germline V gene sequence: CDR1 MNHEY, CDR2 SVGAGI. The germline V and J ends were trimmed by 2 bases and 0 bases, with 8 bases remaining between them. Here the CDR3 reads CASSYGSSSYNSPLHF. CDR3 in DNA: TGTGCCAGCAGTTACGGGTCAAGCTCCTATAATTCACCCCTCCACTTT.

The rearrangement uses TRBV5-4 and TRBJ2-5; D ambiguous. CDR3 length: 14 residues. V lost 1 base, J lost 2 bases, and 9 bases lay in between. Germline assignment: CDR1 SGHNT and CDR2 YYREEE (reference sequence). In nucleotides, the CDR3 is TGTGCCAGCAGCTTGACGGCCAGGCAAGAGACCCAGTACTTC. Encoded protein: CASSLTARQETQYF.

V usage is TRBV5-1 and J usage is TRBJ1-1; 9 nucleotides align to TRBD1. V dropped 0 bases and J dropped 5; count of bases not matched to a gene: 2. The CDR3 runs 14 residues. Germline assignment: CDR1 SGHRS and CDR2 YFSETQ. CDR3: CASSLVGTGTEAFF. The CDR3, as DNA: TGCGCCAGCAGCTTGGTGGGGACAGGGACTGAAGCTTTCTTT. The full variable domain, in which reference TRBV5-1 and TRBJ1-1 provide the parts outside the CDR3, is KAGVTQTPRYLIKTRGQQVTLSCSPISGHRSVSWYQQTPGQGLQFLFEYFSETQRNKGNFPGRFSGRQFSNSRSEMNVSTLELGDSALYLCASSLVGTGTEAFFGQGTRLTVV.

This clone appeared once. The chain combines TRBV6-5 with TRBJ1-4, with 8 bases fitting TRBD1. Germline V lookup: CDR1 MNHEY, CDR2 SVGAGI. There are 13 residues in the CDR3. Trimming cost V 5 bases and J 13 bases; bases outside gene matches: 9. In DNA, the CDR3 is TGTGCCAGCAGTCTAGGACAGGGAAACAGACTGTTTTTT. It codes for CASSLGQGNRLFF.

Worth noting for this clone: Other DNA variants within this sample encode the same CDR3. The rearrangement uses TRBV20-1 and TRBJ1-4; D unclear. Trimming took 6 bases from V and 5 from J, leaving 7 bases between them. The CDR3 is 11 amino acids. Looked up from germline, CDR1 is DFQATT and CDR2 is SNEGSKA (reference sequence). The CDR3 spells CSAVVNEKLFF. The DNA for the CDR3 is TGCAGTGCAGTGGTCAATGAAAAACTGTTTTTT.

The J gene is TRBJ1-3, the V gene TRBV12-1. TRBV12-1 counts as a pseudogene. The CDR3 has 13 amino acids. The CDR3 region has the DNA TGTGCCAGCAGCTTGTCGGTTCCTGACACCATATATTTT. It codes for CASSLSVPDTIYF.

The V and J genes are TRBV7-2 and TRBJ1-1; weak D call: TRBD1 (6 bases). V was trimmed by 2 bases and J by 5 bases, leaving 9 bases between them. Germline V gene sequence: CDR1 SGHTA, CDR2 FQGNSA. The CDR3 sequence is 13 residues long. CDR3 amino acids: CASSLRGLTEAFF. The CDR3 DNA reads TGTGCCAGCAGCTTACGGGGGCTTACTGAAGCTTTCTTT.

The rearrangement joins TRBV29-1 to TRBJ2-3, with D maybe TRBD2 (6 bases). Trimming removed 4 bases at V and 6 bases at J, with 14 bases between. Per the germline V gene, CDR1 is SQVTM and CDR2 is ANQGSEA. The CDR3 is 13 amino acids. CDR3 in amino acids: CSVGGRDSDTQYF. CDR3 nucleotides: TGCAGCGTTGGGGGTAGGGACTCCGATACGCAGTATTTT.

The chain uses TRBV2 and TRBJ1-2; 8 bases match TRBD1. CDR1 SNHLY and CDR2 FYNNEI come from the germline V gene. This CDR3 contains 13 residues. J was trimmed by 4 bases and V by 7 bases; bases with no gene match: 5. The CDR3 DNA reads as TGTGCCAGCACCAGGACAGGGACCTATGGCTACACCTTC. It is translated as CASTRTGTYGYTF. The whole variable domain, remainder taken from reference TRBV2 and TRBJ1-2, is EPEVTQTPSHQVTQMGQEVILRCVPISNHLYFYWYRQILGQKVEFLVSFYNNEISEKSEIFDDQFSVERPDGSNFTLKIRSTKLEDSAMYFCASTRTGTYGYTFGSGTRLTVV.

The V gene is TRBV28, the J gene TRBJ2-7; 7 positions agree with TRBD1. Unmatched junction bases numbered 6, after V lost 1 base and J lost 3 bases. The germline gives CDR1 MDHEN, CDR2 SYDVKM. The CDR3 length is 15 residues. CDR3 protein: CASSLLGTVVYEQYF. In DNA, the CDR3 is TGTGCCAGCAGTTTATTAGGGACAGTTGTCTACGAGCAGTACTTC. The full variable domain, with the rest looked up from reference TRBV28 and TRBJ2-7, is DVKVTQSSRYLVKRTGEKVFLECVQDMDHENMFWYRQDPGLGLRLIYFSYDVKMKEKGDIPEGYSVSREKKERFSLILESASTNQTSMYLCASSLLGTVVYEQYFGPGTRLTVT.

This clone was seen more than once but under ten times. The chain links TRBV5-4 to TRBJ1-1; the D is unclear. This CDR3 region has 14 residues. The germline V and J ends were trimmed by 1 base and 6 bases, with 13 bases remaining between them. Per germline, CDR1 SGHNT and CDR2 YYREEE (reference sequence). The DNA for the CDR3 is TGTGCCAGCAGCTTGTTGGACCGCGAACCTGAAGCTTTCTTT. Its protein product is CASSLLDREPEAFF. Full variable domain (rest looked up from reference TRBV5-4 and TRBJ1-1): ETGVTQSPTHLIKTRGQQVTLRCSSQSGHNTVSWYQQALGQGPQFIFQYYREEENGRGNFPPRFSGLQFPNYSSELNVNALELDDSALYLCASSLLDREPEAFFGQGTRLTVV.

The chain links TRBV9 to TRBJ2-5, with TRBD1 identical over 7 bases. This CDR3 contains 16 residues. Trimming at V came to 0 bases and at J to 5 bases, leaving 10 bases not matched to a gene. CDR1 is SGDLS and CDR2 is YYNGEE in the germline V gene. As DNA, the CDR3 is TGTGCCAGCAGCGTAGGAAATGAGGGGGCATGGGAGACCCAGTACTTC. Amino acid sequence: CASSVGNEGAWETQYF.

As concerns this clone: The junction departs from germline at one end; a sequencing error may be responsible. The V and J genes are TRBV6-1 and TRBJ1-2, with D maybe TRBD1 (6 bases). The V gene's germline CDR1 is MNHNS and CDR2 SASEGT. The CDR3 consists of 15 residues. CDR3 sequence reads: CASREGSGANYGYTF. CDR3 bases: TGTGCCAGCAGGGAAGGGTCAGGGGCTAACTATGGCTACACCTTC.

CDR3 amino acids: CASSLGGASYEQYF. CDR3 nucleotide sequence: TGTGCCAGTAGTCTCGGTGGGGCCTCCTACGAGCAGTACTTC. The chain joins TRBV19 to TRBJ2-7; maybe TRBD1 (5 bases). The CDR3 runs 14 residues. From germline, CDR1 is LNHDA and CDR2 SQIVND (reference sequence). The germline V and J ends were trimmed by 5 bases and 0 bases, with 11 bases remaining between them.

V usage is TRBV5-4 and J usage is TRBJ1-6, with TRBD1 matching 7 bases. The junction had 9 bases not matched to a gene; V was cut back by 3 bases and J by 6 bases. This CDR3 contains 16 residues. CDR1 is SGHNT and CDR2 is YYREEE in the germline V gene (reference sequence). For the CDR3, the DNA is TGTGCCAGCAGCTCCGGGTACAGGGGAACTAATTCACCCCTCCACTTT. Translating it yields CASSSGYRGTNSPLHF.

The CDR3 sequence is CASSESGQGRTWNTEAFF. Here the CDR3 DNA reads TGTGCCAGCAGTGAAAGCGGGCAGGGGAGGACATGGAACACTGAAGCTTTCTTT. The rearrangement links TRBV2 to TRBJ1-1; weak D call: TRBD1 (6 bases). Germline CDR1 is SNHLY and CDR2 is FYNNEI. CDR3 length: 18 amino acids. Trimming took off 2 bases at V and 1 base at J, with 20 bases between the two ends.